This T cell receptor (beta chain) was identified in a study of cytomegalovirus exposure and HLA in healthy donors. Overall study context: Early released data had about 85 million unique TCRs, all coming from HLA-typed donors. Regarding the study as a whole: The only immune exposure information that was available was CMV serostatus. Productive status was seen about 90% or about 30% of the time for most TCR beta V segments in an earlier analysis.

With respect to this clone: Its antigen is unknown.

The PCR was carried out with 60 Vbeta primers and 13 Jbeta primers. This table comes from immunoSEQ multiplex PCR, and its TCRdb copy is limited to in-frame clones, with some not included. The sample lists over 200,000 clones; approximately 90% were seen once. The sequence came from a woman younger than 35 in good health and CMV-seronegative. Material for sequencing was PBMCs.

The CDR3 sequence: CASSFRQGLAPLHF. Written as DNA, the CDR3 is TGTGCCAGCAGCTTCCGACAGGGCCTGGCACCCCTCCACTTT. The V gene is TRBV7-9, the J gene TRBJ1-6; TRBD1 agrees at 7 bases. Germline loops: CDR1 SEHNR, CDR2 FQNEAQ (reference sequence). CDR3 length: 14 residues. With V trimmed by 3 bases and J by 11 bases, 7 bases remained unmatched.